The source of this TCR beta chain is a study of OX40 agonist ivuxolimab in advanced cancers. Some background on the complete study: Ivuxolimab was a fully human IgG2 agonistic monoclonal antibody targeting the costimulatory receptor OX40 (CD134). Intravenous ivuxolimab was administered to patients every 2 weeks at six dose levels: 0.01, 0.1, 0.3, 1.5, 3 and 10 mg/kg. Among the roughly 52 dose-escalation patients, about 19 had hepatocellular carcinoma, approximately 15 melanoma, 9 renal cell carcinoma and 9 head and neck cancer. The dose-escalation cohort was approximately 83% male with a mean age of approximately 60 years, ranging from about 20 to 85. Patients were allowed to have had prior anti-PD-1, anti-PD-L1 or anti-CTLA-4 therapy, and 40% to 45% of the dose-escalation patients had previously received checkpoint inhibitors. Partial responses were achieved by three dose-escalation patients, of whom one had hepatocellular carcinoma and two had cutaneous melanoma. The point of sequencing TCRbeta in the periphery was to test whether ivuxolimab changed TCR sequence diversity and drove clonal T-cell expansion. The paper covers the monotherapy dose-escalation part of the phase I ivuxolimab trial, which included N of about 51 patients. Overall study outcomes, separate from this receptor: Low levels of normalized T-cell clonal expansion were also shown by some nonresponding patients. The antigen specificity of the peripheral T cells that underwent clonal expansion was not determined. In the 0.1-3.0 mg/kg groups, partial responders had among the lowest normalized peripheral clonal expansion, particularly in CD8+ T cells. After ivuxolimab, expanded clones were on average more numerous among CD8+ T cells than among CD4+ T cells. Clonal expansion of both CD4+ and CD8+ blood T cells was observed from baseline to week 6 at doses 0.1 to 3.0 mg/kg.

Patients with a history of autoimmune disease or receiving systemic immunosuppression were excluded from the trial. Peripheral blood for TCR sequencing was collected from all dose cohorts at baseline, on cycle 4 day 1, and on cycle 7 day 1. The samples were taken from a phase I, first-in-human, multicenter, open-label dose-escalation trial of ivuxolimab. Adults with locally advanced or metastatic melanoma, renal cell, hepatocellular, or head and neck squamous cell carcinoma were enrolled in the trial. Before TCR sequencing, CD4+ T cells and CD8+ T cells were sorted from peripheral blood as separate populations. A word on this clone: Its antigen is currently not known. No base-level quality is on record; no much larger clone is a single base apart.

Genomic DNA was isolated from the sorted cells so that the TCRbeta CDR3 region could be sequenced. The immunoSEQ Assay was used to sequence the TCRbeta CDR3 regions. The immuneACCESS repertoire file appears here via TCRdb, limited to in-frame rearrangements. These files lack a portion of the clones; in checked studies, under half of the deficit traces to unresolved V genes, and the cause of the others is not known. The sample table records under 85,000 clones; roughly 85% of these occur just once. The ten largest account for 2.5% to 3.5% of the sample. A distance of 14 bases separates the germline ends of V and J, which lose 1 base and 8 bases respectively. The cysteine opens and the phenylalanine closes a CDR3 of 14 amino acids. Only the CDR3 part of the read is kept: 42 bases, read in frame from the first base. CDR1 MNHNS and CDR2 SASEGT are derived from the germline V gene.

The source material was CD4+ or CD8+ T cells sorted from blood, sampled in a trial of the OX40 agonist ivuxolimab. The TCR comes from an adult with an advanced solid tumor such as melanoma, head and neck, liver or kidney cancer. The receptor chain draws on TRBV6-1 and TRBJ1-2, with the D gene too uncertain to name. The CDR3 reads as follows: CASSEDFFSRGYTF. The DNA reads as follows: TGTGCCAGCAGTGAAGATTTCTTCTCGAGGGGCTACACCTTC.